This record concerns one T cell receptor (beta chain) sequence. Its specific antigen is unknown. No much larger clonotype is one base removed from it; base qualities were not supplied. This record belongs to a study of cytomegalovirus exposure and HLA in healthy donors (dated by TCRdb to 2016 to 2017). As for the study more broadly: According to an earlier analysis of 587 of the donors, 150 million to 200 million T cells yielded 117 million unique TCR beta sequences and about 300 Gb of sequence data. An early release that covered approximately 600 HLA-typed donors contained about 300 gigabases of sequencing data and around 80 million unique TCR sequences. Of the approximately 400 genotyped donors, roughly 85% fell in the genetic ancestry cluster associated with self-reported Caucasian donors. The study was designed to test whether signatures of past pathogen exposure could be identified by cataloging public T cell receptors. The study used immunosequencing to profile the T cell repertoires of approximately 640 subjects and linked those repertoires to cytomegalovirus serostatus. Along with the 666-subject first cohort, a separate validation cohort of 120 different subjects was used. The study combined high-throughput TCR immunosequencing, statistical association of individual TCRs with disease status, and machine learning to predict cytomegalovirus infection status. A later analysis re-analyzed previously published TCR beta repertoires from several hundred donors and added high-resolution HLA genotyping to study TCR occurrence patterns. The later analysis used no new phenotypic data to find candidate immune exposures, relying instead on TCR beta sequences and their occurrence across donors. An earlier analysis of a few hundred of the donors applied high-throughput TCR beta sequencing to assess whether each TCR beta V gene segment acted as functional or pseudogenic. Donor age, sex, ethnicity and CMV serostatus were collected together with the repertoire data. In a later genetic analysis, genome-wide SNP genotypes for about three fifths of the roughly 670 donors were used, and that subset was treated as a discovery cohort. All discovery cohort repertoires had been generated using a single sequencing platform. Both class I and class II loci were covered by HLA typing, at four-digit resolution. The number of typed donors differed by locus: about 629-630 for A, B, C, DRB1 and DQB1; approximately 520 for DQA1; around 610 for DPA1; and around 450 for DPB1. Roughly five DR-DQ haplotypes were handled as single units for association and clustering because linkage in the cohort was strong. Among about 390 genotyped donors of the cohort, an average of approximately 250,000 unique TCR beta nucleotide sequences were sequenced per donor, around a sixth of them non-productive. What the work shows at the level of the full study, not this receptor alone: Across donors, most TCR sequences were observed very rarely, whereas some public TCRs were present in many individuals. In a later genetic analysis, a missense DCLRE1C variant was associated with V-gene and J-gene trimming of TCR beta chains, and the association was replicated in an independent cohort. This cohort had only TCR beta chains sequenced, and the lack of alpha or paired-chain data limited which features could be detected. Cytomegalovirus status was reported to be diagnosed by the classifier with high specificity and sensitivity in both the original and validation cohorts. The earlier analysis of around 600 of the donors excluded roughly 17 rarely observed V segments, including chromosome 9 orphons, because counts were too low. Compared with the approximately 670-donor mean, donors in an Asian-associated ancestry cluster had fewer N-insertions in productive TCRs, according to a later genetic analysis. According to a later analysis, TCR association rates differed among HLA loci, with DRB1 alleles showing the most associated TCRs and HLA-C alleles showing the fewest. A few of the identified cytomegalovirus-associated TCR beta chains were confirmed in vitro to be specific for cytomegalovirus antigens. CMV serostatus was the only immune exposure information available for the cohort. A total of some 180 TCR beta chains were listed by the study as associated with cytomegalovirus. A further reported finding was that TCR beta sequences accurately predicted the HLA-A and HLA-B alleles for most subjects in the first cohort. Compared with equally common non-associated chains, HLA-associated TCR beta chains in a later analysis were more clonally expanded and had lower generation probabilities. Specific HLA alleles were associated with 18,000 or so TCR beta sequences at a false discovery rate of 0.05 in a later analysis. Correlated functional status among segregating V segments might be attributable to linkage disequilibrium, but an unknown experimental factor could not be ruled out. A cluster of highly shared sequence variants was judged likely to represent a technical artifact of the sequencing pipeline. It was suggested by the authors that the approach could potentially be generalized to other disease states and immunological phenotypes. Roughly uniform sequencing depth across donors was assumed in presence/absence analyses, although this assumption may not hold. A later analysis found that most CMV-associated TCR beta chains appeared HLA-restricted, with HLA associations seemingly driven largely by CMV exposure. The 87-base-pair reads could not distinguish some IMGT-functional V segments, including TRBV6-2 and TRBV6-3, so those segments were excluded. When HLA alleles, especially DR and DQ, strongly co-occurred, attributing TCR associations to individual alleles was difficult. In an earlier analysis of about 600 of the donors, most TCR beta V segments appeared in productive rearrangements about 87% or about 30% of the time, broadly matching IMGT annotations. A later analysis reported that several top co-occurrence clusters appeared linked to parvovirus B19, influenza, CMV and Epstein-Barr virus. Because HLA typing was missing for some donors at each locus, association tests included only the typed subset.

Reading from cysteine to phenylalanine, the CDR3 counts 15 amino acids. The retained sequence is limited to the CDR3, 45 bases, with the frame set at the first base. For this chain, trimming is 3 bases at the V end and 1 base at the J end, and the number of junction bases without a gene match is 5. CDR1 ENHRY and CDR2 SYGVKD are derived from the germline V gene. The cohort comprised several hundred healthy bone marrow donors. At the time of sampling, all cohort members were nominally healthy, though unrecorded immune exposures were likely present. The donor tested CMV seropositive, placing the donor among the roughly 300 seropositive members of the cohort. A peripheral blood sample was provided by each donor, and peripheral blood mononuclear cells were used for TCR beta sequencing. Genomic DNA extraction from the blood cell samples was performed with the Qiagen DNeasy Blood Extraction Kit. Library preparation employed the immunoSEQ multiplex PCR assay. For the multiplex PCR, a mixture combining 60 forward primers for TCR Vbeta segments and 13 reverse primers for TCR Jbeta segments was used. The CDR3 region of rearranged TCR beta genes was amplified from genomic DNA by a multiplex PCR assay. The amplified TCR beta libraries were sequenced on the Illumina HiSeq System as 87-base-pair reads. Per the authors' processing: A later analysis tallied 80 million to 95 million unique TCR beta chains across the approximately 670 repertoires, and approximately 9.9 million of those chains were shared by two or more donors. Raw reads were error-corrected and collapsed into unique sequences with a nearest-neighbor algorithm that merged closely related sequences to remove PCR and sequencing errors. V, D and J gene segments were assigned by aligning CDR3 sequences to IMGT reference sequences. Each retained sequence needed at least a six-nucleotide match to both a V gene segment and a J gene segment. A rearrangement was called productive if the CDR3 had no stop codons and remained in frame with V and J, and every other rearrangement was called non-productive. Following IMGT convention, CDR3 was defined as the stretch from the second conserved V-encoded cysteine to the conserved J-encoded phenylalanine. The earlier analysis of roughly 590 of the donors excluded any sequence lacking an unambiguous match to a single V gene segment. In an earlier analysis of approximately 590 of the donors, a V segment was called functional when productive rearrangements were above 56.7%, and segregating when the standard deviation between donors exceeded 5%. A statistical classification framework was developed to diagnose cytomegalovirus status using the catalog of TCR beta chain sequences. In a later analysis, TCR nucleotide sequences were compared against IMGT/GENE-DB human TR gene sequences so that V and J genes could be assigned. Using the TCRdist pipeline, a later analysis assigned CDR3 sequences along with most-parsimonious VDJ recombination scenarios. In a later analysis, each TCR beta chain was defined by its CDR3 amino acid sequence together with its V-gene family, and reads lacking a unique V-gene family were excluded. To address suspected cross-contamination and a sequencing artifact, a later analysis removed approximately 590 highly shared, low-generation-probability nucleotide sequences. A later analysis calculated a clonal expansion index for each public chain from normalized within-repertoire ranks of inferred template counts. A later analysis computed generation probabilities with a VDJ recombination model fitted to out-of-frame rearrangements, and checked the results against IGoR. A later analysis scored TCR-TCR, TCR-HLA and TCR-CMV co-occurrence with hypergeometric tests, applying a repertoire-size bias correction to TCR pairs. False discovery rates were estimated in a later analysis by permuting HLA or CMV assignments 20 times. A later analysis grouped co-occurring TCRs with DBSCAN, adding TCRdist sequence similarity when clustering within HLA-allele-positive subsets. Repertoires with fewer than 30,000 or more than 120,000 public chains, plus five repertoires with anomalous nucleotide sharing, were excluded from co-occurrence clustering. TCRdb obtained this table from immuneACCESS and retained in-frame rearrangements with V and J assigned. These tables miss some clones; where compared with another copy, unresolved V genes account for less than half of the shortfall, and the remainder is unexplained. That table supplies the V and J calls and clone size; D and trimming were determined from the DNA. The sample table shows 150,000 or so clones, and 80% are seen once. The ten largest make up over 5% of the sample.

Material for sequencing was PBMCs. This receptor chain uses TRBV10-3 and TRBJ1-1; TRBD1 lines up with 7 middle nucleotides. The clonotype was recovered from a woman between 35 and 50 years old in good health and CMV-seropositive. CDR3 protein: CAISDSGQPNTEAFF. The bases are TGTGCCATCAGTGACTCGGGACAGCCGAACACTGAAGCTTTCTTT.